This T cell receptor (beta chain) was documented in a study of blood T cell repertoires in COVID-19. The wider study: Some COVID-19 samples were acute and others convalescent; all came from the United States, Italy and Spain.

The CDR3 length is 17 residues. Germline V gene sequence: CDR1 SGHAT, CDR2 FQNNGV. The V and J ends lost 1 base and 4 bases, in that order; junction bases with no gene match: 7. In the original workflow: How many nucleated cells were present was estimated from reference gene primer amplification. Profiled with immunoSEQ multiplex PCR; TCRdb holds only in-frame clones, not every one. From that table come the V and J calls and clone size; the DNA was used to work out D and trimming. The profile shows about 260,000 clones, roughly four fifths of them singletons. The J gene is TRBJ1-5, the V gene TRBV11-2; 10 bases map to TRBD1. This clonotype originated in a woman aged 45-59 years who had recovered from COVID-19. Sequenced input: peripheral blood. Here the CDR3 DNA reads TGTGCCAGCAGCTTAGTTACCGGGACAGGGGTTAATCAGCCCCAGCATTTT. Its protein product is CASSLVTGTGVNQPQHF.